Given below is one TCR beta chain in context. These data belong to a study of PD-1 blockade in mismatch repair-deficient tumors. Trimming removed 0 bases at V and 3 bases at J, with 21 bases between. The CDR3 has 19 residues. CDR1 is KGHSY, CDR2 FQNENV, per germline. Here immunoSEQ multiplex PCR was the method, and the copy in TCRdb shows in-frame clones only, minus some. The profile shows around 120,000 clones, 85% to 90% of them singletons. This sequence joins TRBV16 and TRBJ1-5; a possible D gene is TRBD1 (5 bases). This TCR came from an adult with mismatch repair-deficient cancer. The sample in question was peripheral blood, obtained 72 weeks after starting pembrolizumab. The CDR3 here is CASSQSPPGTGIYNQPQHF. DNA for the CDR3: TGTGCCAGCAGCCAATCTCCCCCCGGGACGGGGATATACAATCAGCCCCAGCATTTT.